This T cell receptor beta chain was captured by sequencing in a study of beta chain features in type 1 diabetes. This clone was seen a handful of times. Antigen specificity is unknown. The entirety of the isolated RNA underwent reverse transcription, so expressed TCRB transcripts were sequenced. The repertoire was sequenced with immunoSEQ multiplex PCR; TCRdb's copy has only in-frame clones and lacks some. The sample lists 600,000 to 700,000 clones, about an eighth occurring once. Whole-study findings and limits: In every one of the four CD4+ subsets, TCRB CDR3s were moderately but significantly shorter in Type 1 diabetes patients.

Between the trimmed V and J ends, which lost 3 bases and 1 base, there was a span of 7 bases. Germline loops: CDR1 PRHDT, CDR2 FYEKMQ (reference sequence). This CDR3 has 13 amino acids. The receptor was isolated from a man in his late teens or twenties with type 1 diabetes. The sequenced material came from naive CD4+ T cells from blood. The rearrangement uses TRBV13 and TRBJ2-7; possible D gene TRBD2, 5 bases. CDR3 sequence reads: CASSFPGSYEQYF. CDR3 DNA sequence: TGTGCCAGCAGCTTTCCGGGATCCTACGAGCAGTACTTC.